The 26 T cell receptor beta chains reported below all come from one sample, sequenced in a study of graft-versus-host responses after intestinal transplantation. Sequenced by immunoSEQ multiplex PCR; TCRdb stores in-frame clones only, minus some. This table holds roughly 14,000 clones, roughly 28% found once. Sample: alloreactive CD4+ T cells from a mixed lymphocyte reaction culture, taken before intestinal transplant. The subset is: CFSE-low proliferating T cells sorted from roughly six-day pre-transplant mixed lymphocyte reaction (GvH or HvG direction). All receptors come from a human patient who received an intestinal transplant.

This clone has just a few counts. The chain uses TRBV5-1 and TRBJ1-4; the D is unclear. V lost 1 base and J lost 0, with 4 bases in between. The CDR3 sequence is 14 residues long. CDR1 is SGHRS, CDR2 YFSETQ, per germline. The CDR3 nucleotides read TGCGCCAGCAGCTTGCTCGCAACTAATGAAAAACTGTTTTTT. Its protein product is CASSLLATNEKLFF. Filled out from reference TRBV5-1 and TRBJ1-4, the complete variable domain reads KAGVTQTPRYLIKTRGQQVTLSCSPISGHRSVSWYQQTPGQGLQFLFEYFSETQRNKGNFPGRFSGRQFSNSRSEMNVSTLELGDSALYLCASSLLATNEKLFFGSGTQLSVL.

This chain connects TRBV6-1 to TRBJ2-7, with TRBD1 matching over 8 bases. The CDR3 covers 12 residues. Germline CDR1 reads MNHNS; CDR2 reads SASEGT. The ends lost 6 bases at V and 5 bases at J; junction bases unmatched: 3. CDR3 nucleotide sequence: TGTGCCAGCAGGGACAGGGTCGACGAGCAGTACTTC. Protein sequence: CASRDRVDEQYF.

V gene TRBV18 combines with J gene TRBJ2-7; 14 bases line up with TRBD2. The V segment lost 3 bases and the J segment 2 bases; nucleotides outside the gene matches: 0. From germline, CDR1 is KGHSH and CDR2 LQKENI. The CDR3 is 15 amino acids. CDR3 protein: CASSPGLAGAYEQYF. The CDR3 nucleotides read TGTGCCAGCTCACCGGGACTAGCGGGGGCCTACGAGCAGTACTTC.

The chain joins TRBV11-1 to TRBJ2-1; D is ambiguous. The germline CDR1 and CDR2 sequences are SGHAT and FQDESV (reference sequence). The CDR3 covers 16 residues. Between the trimmed V and J ends, which lost 0 bases and 0 bases, there was a span of 9 bases. The CDR3 here is CASSLAGLGSYNEQFF. The CDR3 region has the DNA TGTGCCAGCAGCTTAGCAGGGCTGGGCTCCTACAATGAGCAGTTCTTC. The complete variable domain, with remaining parts taken from reference TRBV11-1 and TRBJ2-1, reads EAEVAQSPRYKITEKSQAVAFWCDPISGHATLYWYRQILGQGPELLVQFQDESVVDDSQLPKDRFSAERLKGVDSTLKIQPAELGDSAMYLCASSLAGLGSYNEQFFGPGTRLTVL.

This chain joins TRBV6-6 and TRBJ2-7, with TRBD1 matching over 9 bases. Germline CDR1 MNHNY, CDR2 SVGAGI (reference sequence). V lost 2 bases and J lost 5; bases outside the gene matches: 10. The CDR3 is 16 residues long. The CDR3 protein is CASSYEGTGFKNEQYF. In nucleotides, the CDR3 is TGTGCCAGCAGTTACGAAGGGACAGGGTTTAAGAACGAGCAGTACTTC.

The CDR3 coding sequence is TGTGCCAGCAGTTTCCTTAGGGGGGGCACTGAAGCTTTCTTT. Amino acid sequence: CASSFLRGGTEAFF. This chain connects TRBV28 to TRBJ1-1; maybe TRBD1 (6 bases). Trimming cost V 3 bases and J 4 bases, with 12 bases left between them. Germline V CDR1 and CDR2: MDHEN, SYDVKM. The CDR3 loop spans 14 amino acids.

In this sample, this clone turned up a few times. The chain recombines TRBV7-8 with TRBJ1-2, with unresolved D. Germline CDR1 is SGHVS and CDR2 is FQNEAQ. Trimming pared 3 bases from V and 2 bases from J, leaving 7 bases between. This CDR3 comprises 13 residues. CDR3 DNA: TGTGCCAGCAGCTTGGGAGGGAACTATGGCTACACCTTC. Translation: CASSLGGNYGYTF. The full variable domain, in which reference TRBV7-8 and TRBJ1-2 provide the parts outside the CDR3, is GAGVSQSPRYKVAKRGQDVALRCDPISGHVSLFWYQQALGQGPEFLTYFQNEAQLDKSGLPSDRFFAERPEGSVSTLKIQRTQQEDSAVYLCASSLGGNYGYTFGSGTRLTVV.

The J gene is TRBJ2-1, the V gene TRBV20-1; the D gene is possibly TRBD2 (5 bases). V was shortened by 1 base and J by 15 bases, with 13 bases between the two germline ends. Germline V gives CDR1 DFQATT, CDR2 SNEGSKA (reference sequence). This CDR3 has 11 residues. The CDR3 loop is CSARVGRRRFF. The CDR3 coding sequence is TGCAGTGCTAGAGTGGGGAGAAGGCGGTTCTTC.

The chain uses TRBV29-1 and TRBJ2-1; weak D call: TRBD2 (6 bases). The length of the CDR3 is 13 residues. V was pared by 5 bases and J by 3 bases, with 11 bases between. The germline V gene encodes CDR1 SQVTM and CDR2 ANQGSEA. CDR3 protein: CSVRRDDYNEQFF. The DNA of the CDR3 is TGCAGCGTTAGGCGGGACGACTACAATGAGCAGTTCTTC.

This CDR3 reads CASSPLGLGILEQFF. The CDR3 DNA reads as TGTGCCAGCAGCCCCCTGGGACTAGGTATCCTGGAGCAGTTCTTC. J is TRBJ2-1 and V is TRBV9, with 8 bases fitting TRBD2. Germline CDR1 SGDLS, CDR2 YYNGEE. J gave up 10 bases and V 4 bases, and 13 bases lay outside the gene matches. The CDR3 consists of 15 residues.

This chain links TRBV9 with TRBJ2-3; 8 bases are shared with TRBD1. Germline V CDR1 and CDR2: SGDLS, YYNGEE. The CDR3 has 17 residues. Unmatched junction bases numbered 13, after V lost 2 bases and J lost 5 bases. CDR3 loop: CASSVSVPGTGEDTQYF. CDR3 coding DNA: TGTGCCAGCAGCGTCTCAGTCCCGGGGACAGGTGAAGATACGCAGTATTTT. Together with reference TRBV9 and TRBJ2-3, the CDR3 gives the full variable domain: DSGVTQTPKHLITATGQRVTLRCSPRSGDLSVYWYQQSLDQGLQFLIQYYNGEERAKGNILERFSAQQFPDLHSELNLSSLELGDSALYFCASSVSVPGTGEDTQYFGPGTRLTVL.

The V gene is TRBV7-9, the J gene TRBJ1-2; perhaps TRBD1 as D (5 bases). Germline CDR1 is SEHNR and CDR2 is FQNEAQ (reference sequence). The CDR3 covers 18 residues. V gave up 5 bases and J gave up 2 bases, with 24 bases separating them. The CDR3 is CASSDRWDPLLVNYGYTF. CDR3 nucleotide sequence: TGTGCCAGCAGCGACCGATGGGACCCCCTACTCGTGAACTATGGCTACACCTTC.

The V gene is TRBV6-1, the J gene TRBJ2-5; 9 nucleotides match TRBD2. From germline, CDR1 is MNHNS and CDR2 SASEGT. The CDR3 is 13 amino acids. The V segment lost 5 bases and the J segment 6 bases; nucleotides outside the gene matches: 4. CDR3 DNA: TGTGCCAGCAGTCTTAGCGGGAGCAAGACCCAGTACTTC. Translation gives CASSLSGSKTQYF.

In its sample, this clone was seen a few times. At one boundary the junction diverges from the germline segment, which might be a read error. The chain combines TRBV5-3 with TRBJ1-1, with D perhaps TRBD1 (5 bases). TRBV5-3 is recorded as an ORF, its role being uncertain. The CDR3 has 14 residues. The DNA for the CDR3 is TGTGCCAGCAGCTCCGGGACGTTGAGGACTGAAGCTTTCTTT. Translation gives CASSSGTLRTEAFF.

The genes are TRBV30 and TRBJ1-3; D call uncertain. Per the germline V gene, CDR1 is GTSNPN and CDR2 is SVGIG (reference sequence). This CDR3 has 12 residues. Trimming took 1 base from V and 4 from J, leaving 5 bases between them. The CDR3 coding sequence is TGTGCCTGGAGTGAATTCGGAAACACCATATATTTT. The encoded protein is CAWSEFGNTIYF.

The sample holds a few counts of this clone. The V gene is TRBV5-1, the J gene TRBJ2-5, with D possibly matching TRBD1 (6 bases). This CDR3 region has 12 residues. The germline gives CDR1 SGHRS, CDR2 YFSETQ. Trimming took 4 bases from V and 3 from J, leaving 7 bases between them. The CDR3 here is CASSTGKETQYF. CDR3 DNA: TGCGCCAGCAGCACAGGGAAAGAGACCCAGTACTTC.

This sequence joins TRBV4-2 and TRBJ2-7; no definite D call. V lost 0 bases, J lost 3 bases, and 6 bases lay in between. The CDR3 is made up of 13 amino acids. Germline V CDR1 and CDR2: LGHNA, YNFKEQ. In nucleotides, the CDR3 is TGTGCCAGCAGCCAAGACGGGCTCTACGAGCAGTACTTC. Translation: CASSQDGLYEQYF.

V gene TRBV27 combines with J gene TRBJ1-6; D call uncertain. This CDR3 contains 14 residues. Germline V gives CDR1 MNHEY, CDR2 SMNVEV (reference sequence). V lost 5 bases, J lost 7 bases, and 12 bases lay in between. Here the CDR3 reads CASSEVGNNSPLHF. DNA of the CDR3: TGTGCCAGCAGTGAAGTGGGGAACAATTCACCCCTCCACTTT.

The J gene is TRBJ2-6, the V gene TRBV28; the D gene could be TRBD1 or TRBD2 (6 bases each). The CDR3 loop spans 17 amino acids. The germline V gene encodes CDR1 MDHEN and CDR2 SYDVKM. V dropped 0 bases and J dropped 0 bases, with 9 bases sitting between them. The CDR3 protein is CASSLWGGGSGANVLTF. Written as DNA, the CDR3 is TGTGCCAGCAGTTTATGGGGGGGCGGCTCTGGGGCCAACGTCCTGACTTTC. The entire variable domain, with the rest obtained from reference TRBV28 and TRBJ2-6, is as follows: DVKVTQSSRYLVKRTGEKVFLECVQDMDHENMFWYRQDPGLGLRLIYFSYDVKMKEKGDIPEGYSVSREKKERFSLILESASTNQTSMYLCASSLWGGGSGANVLTFGAGSRLTVL.

This clone turned up a few times. The CDR3 here is CASSPGTDYYNEQFF. The CDR3 nucleotides read TGTGCCAGCTCACCTGGGACAGACTATTACAATGAGCAGTTCTTC. V gene TRBV18 combines with J gene TRBJ2-1; 7 bases map to TRBD1. The germline V gene has CDR1 KGHSH and CDR2 LQKENI. This CDR3 comprises 15 residues. V shed 3 bases and J 4 bases; nucleotides not matched to a gene: 6.

This chain links TRBV18 with TRBJ2-4; D possibly corresponds to TRBD2 (6 bases). This CDR3 is built from 13 residues. V was cut by 3 bases and J by 7 bases, with 10 bases left in between. Germline V gives CDR1 KGHSH, CDR2 LQKENI. The CDR3 region has the DNA TGTGCCAGCTCACCGACACGGGGGAACATTCAGTACTTC. Translation: CASSPTRGNIQYF.

This clone was recorded only once. The CDR3 DNA reads TGTGCCAGTAGTATTAATTCGGTTGCTAAAGGCACTGAAGCTTTCTTT. Translating gives CASSINSVAKGTEAFF. V gene TRBV19 combines with J gene TRBJ1-1; D remains unclear. Per germline, CDR1 LNHDA and CDR2 SQIVND (reference sequence). This CDR3 is built from 16 residues. V was pared by 3 bases and J by 4 bases, with 18 bases between.

This chain links TRBV2 with TRBJ2-7; 9 bases match TRBD2. The germline V gene encodes CDR1 SNHLY and CDR2 FYNNEI. Trimming cost V 5 bases and J 0 bases; bases outside gene matches: 5. The CDR3 covers 15 residues. CDR3 DNA: TGTGCCAGCAGTATTCCTAGCGGGATCTCCTACGAGCAGTACTTC. Protein product: CASSIPSGISYEQYF.

A few counts support this clone. The chain employs TRBV5-1 and TRBJ1-6; a weak D match, TRBD1 (5 bases). V was shortened by 4 bases and J by 5 bases, with 13 bases between the two germline ends. Per germline, CDR1 SGHRS and CDR2 YFSETQ. The CDR3 length is 15 residues. As DNA, the CDR3 is TGCGCCAGCAGCCCAGGGAATTCCGATAATTCACCCCTCCACTTT. Its protein is CASSPGNSDNSPLHF.

CDR3 nucleotides: TGCGCCAGCAGCTTGAAACTAGCGCCCAATGAGCAGTTCTTC. It specifies CASSLKLAPNEQFF. V gene TRBV5-1 combines with J gene TRBJ2-1; TRBD2 aligns across 7 bases. J was trimmed by 6 bases and V by 1 base; bases with no gene match: 4. The length of the CDR3 is 14 residues. CDR1 is SGHRS, CDR2 YFSETQ, per germline.

Details on this clone: Other DNA variants within this sample encode the same CDR3. The chain employs TRBV6-5 and TRBJ1-2; 9 nucleotides agree with TRBD1. Looked up from germline, CDR1 is MNHEY and CDR2 is SVGAGI. V trimming: 6 bases; J trimming: 5 bases; junction bases outside the gene matches: 4. The CDR3 spans 13 residues. CDR3 in amino acids: CASSRDRAYGYTF. Written as DNA, the CDR3 is TGTGCCAGCAGCAGGGACAGGGCGTATGGCTACACCTTC.